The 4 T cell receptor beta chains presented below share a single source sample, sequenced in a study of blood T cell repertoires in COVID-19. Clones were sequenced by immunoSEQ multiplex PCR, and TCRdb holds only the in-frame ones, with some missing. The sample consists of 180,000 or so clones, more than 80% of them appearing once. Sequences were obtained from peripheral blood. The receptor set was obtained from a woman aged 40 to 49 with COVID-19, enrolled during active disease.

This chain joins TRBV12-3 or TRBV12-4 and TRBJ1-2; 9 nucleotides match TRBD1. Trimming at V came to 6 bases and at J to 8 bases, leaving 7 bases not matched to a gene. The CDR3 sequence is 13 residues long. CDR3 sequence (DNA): TGTGCCAGCAGAGCACAGGGGGCTGGGGGCTACACCTTC. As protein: CASRAQGAGGYTF.

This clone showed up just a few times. The chain's CDR3 is CASSPHDTGNSPLHF. DNA of the CDR3: TGTGCCAGCAGCCCCCACGACACAGGGAATTCACCCCTCCACTTT. V is TRBV7-2 and J is TRBJ1-6, with D tentatively TRBD1 (6 bases). Trimming pared 5 bases from V and 7 bases from J, leaving 15 bases between. CDR1 is SGHTA and CDR2 is FQGNSA in the germline V gene. CDR3 length: 15 amino acids.

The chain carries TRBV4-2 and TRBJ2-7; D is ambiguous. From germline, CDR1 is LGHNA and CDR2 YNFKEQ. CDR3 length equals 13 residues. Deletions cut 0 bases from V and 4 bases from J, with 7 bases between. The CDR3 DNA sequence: TGTGCCAGCAGCCAAGATTGGGCTTACGAGCAGTACTTC. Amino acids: CASSQDWAYEQYF.

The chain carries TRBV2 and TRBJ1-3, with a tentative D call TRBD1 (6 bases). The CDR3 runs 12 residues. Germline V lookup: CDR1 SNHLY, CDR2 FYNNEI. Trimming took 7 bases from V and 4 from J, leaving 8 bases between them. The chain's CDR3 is CASTRGGNTIYF. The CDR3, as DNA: TGTGCCAGCACCAGGGGAGGAAACACCATATATTTT. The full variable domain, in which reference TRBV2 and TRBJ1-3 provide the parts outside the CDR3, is EPEVTQTPSHQVTQMGQEVILRCVPISNHLYFYWYRQILGQKVEFLVSFYNNEISEKSEIFDDQFSVERPDGSNFTLKIRSTKLEDSAMYFCASTRGGNTIYFGEGSWLTVV.